Sequencing of this T cell receptor (beta chain) was carried out in a study of blood T cell repertoires in COVID-19. Sequencing was performed with immunoSEQ multiplex PCR; in TCRdb, only in-frame clones are kept and a portion is missing. Of a few hundred thousand clones listed, about nine tenths are singletons. V was shortened by 3 bases and J by 3 bases, with 14 bases between the two germline ends. Looked up from germline, CDR1 is LGHNA and CDR2 is YSLEER. The CDR3 sequence is 15 residues long. The V call is TRBV4-3, the J call TRBJ1-2; D call uncertain. The sample comprised peripheral blood. The clonotype comes from a woman younger than 45 who had recovered from COVID-19. As DNA, the CDR3 is TGCGCCAGCAGCCAGGGTTTGGAGGGAGACTATGGCTACACCTTC. Its protein product is CASSQGLEGDYGYTF.